These 32 T cell receptor beta chains originate from one sample sequenced in a study of blood T cell repertoires in COVID-19. Data came from immunoSEQ multiplex PCR; TCRdb stores just in-frame clones and leaves some out. The sample includes roughly 160,000 clones, approximately 85% of them seen just once. Sample: peripheral blood. Source of these receptors: a woman in her forties or fifties with COVID-19, enrolled during active disease.

J is TRBJ1-2 and V is TRBV2, with 7 bases matching TRBD1. The CDR3 is 11 amino acids. Germline V gene data show CDR1 as SNHLY and CDR2 as FYNNEI. The trim removed 6 bases at V and 8 bases at J, leaving 3 bases unmatched. The CDR3 protein is CASRQGNGYTF. The CDR3 DNA reads TGTGCCAGCAGACAGGGGAACGGCTACACCTTC.

V usage is TRBV7-2 and J usage is TRBJ2-7, with 7 bases matching TRBD2. The V and J ends lost 2 bases and 4 bases, in that order; junction bases with no gene match: 8. Germline CDR1 and CDR2: SGHTA and FQGNSA. This CDR3 has 15 residues. CDR3 nucleotide sequence: TGTGCCAGCAGCTTATACAGCGGGGAGGGATACGAGCAGTACTTC. It codes for CASSLYSGEGYEQYF.

The rearrangement uses TRBV4-1 and TRBJ2-3; the match to TRBD2 covers 14 bases. V was clipped by 3 bases and J by 2 bases; unmatched bases: 1. The CDR3 is made up of 16 amino acids. Germline CDR1 MGHRA, CDR2 YSYEKL. The CDR3 DNA follows: TGCGCCAGCAGCCAGACTAGCGGGGGGGCCACAGATACGCAGTATTTT. Translated: CASSQTSGGATDTQYF.

This CDR3 is CASSPEGTGNTDTQYF. In DNA, the CDR3 is TGTGCCAGCAGCCCAGAAGGAACAGGGAACACAGATACGCAGTATTTT. V gene TRBV14 combines with J gene TRBJ2-3; weak D call: TRBD1 (6 bases). The CDR3 contains 16 residues. CDR1 and CDR2 from the germline V gene are SGHDN and FVKESK. Trimming cost V 4 bases and J 2 bases, with 16 bases left between them.

This clone has more than one count but fewer than ten. The chain carries TRBV5-4 and TRBJ2-7, with 9 nucleotides matching TRBD1. V dropped 4 bases and J dropped 2; count of bases not matched to a gene: 7. The germline V gene has CDR1 SGHNT and CDR2 YYREEE (reference sequence). The CDR3 length is 15 residues. The CDR3 region is CASSGSGTGPYEQYF. The CDR3 nucleotides read TGTGCCAGCAGCGGATCAGGGACAGGGCCCTACGAGCAGTACTTC.

This chain links TRBV9 with TRBJ2-3; 16 bases match TRBD2. The trim removed 3 bases at V and 3 bases at J, leaving 7 bases unmatched. Germline CDR1 is SGDLS and CDR2 is YYNGEE. The CDR3 runs 18 residues. In nucleotides, the CDR3 is TGTGCCAGCAGCGCACCGGGACTAGCGGGGGGGCAGACAGATACGCAGTATTTT. It codes for CASSAPGLAGGQTDTQYF. The whole variable domain, filled in from reference TRBV9 and TRBJ2-3, reads DSGVTQTPKHLITATGQRVTLRCSPRSGDLSVYWYQQSLDQGLQFLIQYYNGEERAKGNILERFSAQQFPDLHSELNLSSLELGDSALYFCASSAPGLAGGQTDTQYFGPGTRLTVL.

This clone was recorded only once. The chain recombines TRBV4-1 with TRBJ2-1, with 12 nucleotides matching TRBD2. CDR3 size: 18 residues. In germline, CDR1 is MGHRA, CDR2 YSYEKL. The junction had 6 bases not matched to a gene; V was cut back by 0 bases and J by 3 bases. The CDR3 region is CASSQDATSGGLYNEQFF. DNA for the CDR3: TGCGCCAGCAGCCAAGATGCGACTAGCGGGGGCCTCTACAATGAGCAGTTCTTC.

V gene TRBV6-1 combines with J gene TRBJ1-5, with D unclear. Germline assignment: CDR1 MNHNS and CDR2 SASEGT. This CDR3 region has 14 residues. V shed 2 bases and J shed 0 bases, with 5 bases lying between them. For the CDR3, the DNA is TGTGCCAGCAGTGAACAGGATAGCAATCAGCCCCAGCATTTT. Its translation is CASSEQDSNQPQHF.

This clone came up once. The rearrangement uses TRBV5-4 and TRBJ2-7; 9 bases fit TRBD1. The CDR3 is made up of 15 amino acids. The germline CDR1 and CDR2 sequences are SGHNT and YYREEE (reference sequence). The V gene end was trimmed by 4 bases and the J gene end by 1 base; junction bases not matched to a gene: 6. In DNA, the CDR3 is TGTGCCAGCAGCCTTACAGGGGGCCTATCCTACGAGCAGTACTTC. The encoded protein is CASSLTGGLSYEQYF.

The chain carries TRBV11-2 and TRBJ2-5, with unresolved D. The CDR3 runs to 15 residues. Trimming took 3 bases from V and 4 from J, leaving 15 bases between them. Looked up from germline, CDR1 is SGHAT and CDR2 is FQNNGV. CDR3 sequence: CASSFTGPRGETQYF. CDR3 bases: TGTGCCAGCAGCTTTACGGGTCCCCGCGGAGAGACCCAGTACTTC.

V usage is TRBV2 and J usage is TRBJ2-4; TRBD1 matches at 9 bases. CDR3 length: 12 residues. Germline assignment: CDR1 SNHLY and CDR2 FYNNEI. The J segment lost 14 bases and the V segment lost 6 bases, leaving 8 bases of the junction unmatched. The CDR3 reads CASRGQGFPKYF. In nucleotides, the CDR3 is TGTGCCAGCAGGGGACAGGGCTTTCCGAAGTACTTC.

Only a few counts were recorded for this clone. The genes are TRBV19 and TRBJ1-5; D is undetermined. Trimming removed 1 base from V and 6 bases from J, with 7 bases in between. Germline assignment: CDR1 LNHDA and CDR2 SQIVND (reference sequence). This CDR3 has 13 amino acids. The CDR3 protein is CASSIGVVQPQHF. CDR3 sequence (DNA): TGTGCCAGTAGTATAGGTGTAGTTCAGCCCCAGCATTTT.

This chain connects TRBV18 to TRBJ1-4; 8 bases map to TRBD1. CDR3 length: 14 residues. V was pared by 3 bases and J by 7 bases, with 4 bases of the junction left unmatched. Germline V gene data show CDR1 as KGHSH and CDR2 as LQKENI. CDR3: CASSPDRGGEKLFF. In DNA form, the CDR3 reads TGTGCCAGCTCACCTGACAGGGGAGGTGAAAAACTGTTTTTT.

The CDR3 nucleotides read TGCGCCAGCAGCTACGGGACTAGCGGGGGGTATGTCGGGGAGCTGTTTTTT. Its protein product is CASSYGTSGGYVGELFF. This rearrangement joins TRBV5-1 to TRBJ2-2; 15 bases fit TRBD2. J gave up 7 bases and V 3 bases, and 7 bases lay outside the gene matches. CDR3 length: 17 residues. Germline V gene lookup returns CDR1 SGHRS and CDR2 YFSETQ.

The V and J genes are TRBV4-1 and TRBJ2-2; 8 bases align to TRBD2. V shed 3 bases and J 6 bases; nucleotides not matched to a gene: 21. The CDR3 is 20 residues long. The germline CDR1 and CDR2 sequences are MGHRA and YSYEKL. The CDR3 is CASSQGGLATPRMRAGELFF. The CDR3 region has the DNA TGCGCCAGCAGCCAGGGAGGACTAGCAACCCCACGCATGAGGGCCGGGGAGCTGTTTTTT.

This chain connects TRBV28 to TRBJ1-5; D is undetermined. Germline-derived CDR1 and CDR2 are MDHEN and SYDVKM. This CDR3 contains 12 residues. With 11 bases removed from V and 2 bases from J, the gap between germline ends came to 10 bases. This chain's CDR3 is CAVAGGNQPQHF. CDR3 coding DNA: TGTGCCGTAGCCGGGGGCAATCAGCCCCAGCATTTT.

The rearrangement joins TRBV7-2 to TRBJ2-3, with a weak D call TRBD1 (6 bases). CDR3 length: 17 amino acids. Between the trimmed V and J ends, which lost 0 bases and 2 bases, there was a span of 15 bases. Germline V gene sequence: CDR1 SGHTA, CDR2 FQGNSA. For the CDR3, the DNA is TGTGCCAGCAGCTTAGCGGAGACAGGTCCCCTCACAGATACGCAGTATTTT. As protein: CASSLAETGPLTDTQYF.

The chain joins TRBV19 to TRBJ1-2; possibly TRBD1 for D (6 bases). The germline V gene has CDR1 LNHDA and CDR2 SQIVND (reference sequence). The CDR3 length is 13 residues. V was clipped by 5 bases and J by 6 bases, with 13 bases between them. The CDR3 reads CASSVTGRDGYTF. In DNA, the CDR3 is TGTGCCAGTAGTGTCACAGGGAGAGATGGCTACACCTTC.

The chain carries TRBV4-3 and TRBJ2-3, with TRBD1 matching 7 bases. The V gene end was trimmed by 6 bases and the J gene end by 1 base; junction bases not matched to a gene: 7. The CDR3 is 15 residues long. From germline, CDR1 is LGHNA and CDR2 YSLEER. The CDR3 spells CASSYDRAGTDTQYF. The CDR3 coding sequence is TGCGCCAGCAGTTACGACAGGGCCGGCACAGATACGCAGTATTTT.

The rearrangement joins TRBV2 to TRBJ1-1, with a tentative D call TRBD1 (5 bases). This CDR3 spans 15 amino acids. The V gene's germline CDR1 is SNHLY and CDR2 FYNNEI. The V end lost 10 bases, the J end lost 7 bases, and 25 bases lay between the germline ends. The CDR3 spells CATGRRGGAVVEAFF. CDR3 nucleotides: TGTGCCACAGGGCGACGGGGAGGGGCTGTGGTTGAAGCTTTCTTT.

The J gene is TRBJ2-7, the V gene TRBV6-4; maybe TRBD1 (5 bases). The V and J ends lost 6 bases and 2 bases respectively, with 17 bases between them. The V gene's germline CDR1 is MRHNA and CDR2 SNTAGT. The CDR3 runs 15 residues. The CDR3 nucleotides read TGTGCCAGCAGCCCAGGTGACAGAGGAACCTACGAGCAGTACTTC. It specifies CASSPGDRGTYEQYF.

The chain recombines TRBV5-4 with TRBJ1-1; D remains ambiguous. Trimming took 4 bases from V and 1 from J, leaving 17 bases between them. The CDR3 spans 16 residues. Germline V gene data show CDR1 as SGHNT and CDR2 as YYREEE (reference sequence). DNA for the CDR3: TGTGCCAGCAGCCCCTTGAGGGATCAGAGGAACACTGAAGCTTTCTTT. Residues: CASSPLRDQRNTEAFF.

This clone is a singleton in its sample. The chain employs TRBV19 and TRBJ2-3, with TRBD2 matching over 14 bases. This CDR3 region has 17 residues. Losses at the gene ends were 0 bases for V and 8 bases for J; bases not matched to a gene: 7. CDR1 and CDR2 from the germline V gene are LNHDA and SQIVND (reference sequence). The CDR3 DNA sequence: TGTGCCAGTAGTATAGATCTGACTAGCGGGGGGGCAGGTACGCAGTATTTT. It translates to CASSIDLTSGGAGTQYF.

V is TRBV10-1 and J is TRBJ2-3; 9 bases are a match to TRBD1. Per the germline V gene, CDR1 is WNHNN and CDR2 is SYGVQD (reference sequence). The CDR3 loop spans 14 amino acids. V was clipped by 2 bases and J by 3 bases; unmatched bases: 0. The CDR3 DNA is TGCGCCAGCAGTGAGGGACAGGGGACAGATACGCAGTATTTT. Its translation is CASSEGQGTDTQYF.

The chain carries TRBV4-2 and TRBJ2-7, with TRBD2 matching 12 bases. The CDR3 has 17 residues. Germline assignment: CDR1 LGHNA and CDR2 YNFKEQ. V shed 0 bases and J 2 bases; nucleotides not matched to a gene: 5. The CDR3 spells CASSQDSSSGGAYEQYF. The CDR3 coding sequence is TGTGCCAGCAGCCAAGATTCCTCTAGCGGGGGGGCCTACGAGCAGTACTTC.

V is TRBV6-5 and J is TRBJ1-2, with 7 nucleotides matching TRBD1. This CDR3 has 12 residues. With V trimmed by 6 bases and J by 7 bases, 5 bases remained unmatched. Per germline, CDR1 MNHEY and CDR2 SVGAGI. The CDR3 loop reads CASRVDRVGYTF. For the CDR3, the DNA is TGTGCCAGCAGAGTCGACAGGGTTGGCTACACCTTC.

The chain employs TRBV28 and TRBJ2-7; 10 bases are a match to TRBD1. In germline, CDR1 is MDHEN, CDR2 SYDVKM. V gave up 6 bases and J gave up 6 bases; unmatched junction bases: 11. The CDR3 length is 15 residues. CDR3 residues: CASSTTGTGVPEQYF. The CDR3 nucleotides read TGTGCCAGCAGCACCACCGGGACAGGGGTGCCCGAGCAGTACTTC.

The chain uses TRBV6-5 and TRBJ1-1; D call uncertain. The V end was cut by 8 bases, the J end by 5 bases, with 21 bases between. This CDR3 contains 15 residues. Germline V CDR1 and CDR2: MNHEY, SVGAGI. CDR3 sequence reads: CASGEGLWVGTEAFF. CDR3 DNA: TGTGCCAGCGGGGAGGGCTTATGGGTAGGAACTGAAGCTTTCTTT.

The CDR3 loop is CASSLGSGGTGETQYF. The CDR3 DNA follows: TGTGCCAGCAGCTTAGGTAGCGGGGGTACCGGGGAGACCCAGTACTTC. The chain recombines TRBV7-3 with TRBJ2-5, with 9 bases lining up with TRBD2. There are 16 residues in the CDR3. Trimming took 2 bases from V and 5 from J; bases not matched to a gene: 9. The germline gives CDR1 SGHTA, CDR2 FQGTGA.

This chain joins TRBV28 and TRBJ1-2, with 9 nucleotides matching TRBD1. There are 15 residues in the CDR3. The germline V gene has CDR1 MDHEN and CDR2 SYDVKM. The ends lost 2 bases at V and 4 bases at J; junction bases unmatched: 5. For the CDR3, the DNA is TGTGCCAGCAGTTTAGGACAGGGGATGGGCTATGGCTACACCTTC. Translation: CASSLGQGMGYGYTF.

V usage is TRBV7-9 and J usage is TRBJ1-4, with a tentative D call TRBD1 (5 bases). V shed 0 bases and J shed 8 bases, with 13 bases lying between them. This CDR3 is built from 15 residues. The V gene's germline CDR1 is SEHNR and CDR2 FQNEAQ (reference sequence). The CDR3 sequence is CASSLAAGHVEKLFF. CDR3 DNA: TGTGCCAGCAGCTTAGCCGCAGGGCATGTGGAAAAACTGTTTTTT.

The chain has TRBV3-1 (or the pseudogene TRBV3-2) and TRBJ2-7; 13 bases fit TRBD2. Per germline, CDR1 LGHDT and CDR2 YNNKEL (reference sequence). V shed 1 base and J 7 bases; nucleotides not matched to a gene: 4. CDR3 length: 15 residues. The CDR3 spells CASSQGTSGGVEQYF. For the CDR3, the DNA is TGTGCCAGCAGCCAAGGGACTAGCGGGGGCGTGGAGCAGTACTTC.